This T cell receptor beta chain stems from a study of blood T cell repertoires in COVID-19. Per the germline V gene, CDR1 is SGHRS and CDR2 is YFSETQ. J gave up 5 bases and V 1 base, and 2 bases lay outside the gene matches. The CDR3 has 13 residues. This clone has only one observation. Repertoires were generated with immunoSEQ multiplex PCR, while TCRdb's copy carries only in-frame clones and drops some. The table includes about 220,000 clones, more than 65% detected once. This chain uses TRBV5-1 with TRBJ1-2; 7 nucleotides line up with TRBD1. The clonotype comes from an older woman with acute or convalescent COVID-19. Sequencing used peripheral blood. Here the CDR3 reads CASSLTGEYGYTF. The DNA for the CDR3 is TGCGCCAGCAGCTTGACAGGGGAGTATGGCTACACCTTC.